Sequencing of this T cell receptor (beta chain) was carried out in a study of CD8 T cells in Susac syndrome. Reverse transcription used roughly 0.45 to 1 ug RNA and random hexamers. TCRdb independently ran MiXCR on the immunoSEQ multiplex PCR reads; one entry per CDR3 protein. The sample shows 150,000 to 200,000 distinct CDR3 sequences, approximately 93% of them seen only once. Per the germline V gene, CDR1 is SGDLS and CDR2 is YYNGEE. This CDR3 spans 16 amino acids. J lost 7 bases, V lost 2 bases, and 12 bases had no gene match. The receptor was isolated from a human donor with multiple sclerosis. Sequenced material: CD4+ T cells from PBMCs. J is TRBJ2-3 and V is TRBV9; 8 bases fit TRBD1. In nucleotides, the CDR3 is TGTGCCAGCAGCGTCCTCGGACAGGGATTTCCTAATACGCAGTATTTT. Amino acids: CASSVLGQGFPNTQYF.